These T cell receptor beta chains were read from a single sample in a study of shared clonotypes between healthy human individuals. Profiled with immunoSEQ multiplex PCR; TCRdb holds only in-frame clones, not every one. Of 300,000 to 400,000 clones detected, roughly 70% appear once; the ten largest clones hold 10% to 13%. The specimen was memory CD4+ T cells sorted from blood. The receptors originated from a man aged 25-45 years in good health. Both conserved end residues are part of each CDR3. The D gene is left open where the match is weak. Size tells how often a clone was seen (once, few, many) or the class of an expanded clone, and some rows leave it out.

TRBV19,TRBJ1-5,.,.,TGTGCCAGTAGTATAGAAGCTGCGGCGGGGTTAGGAGGGCAGCCCCAGCATTTT,CASSIEAAAGLGGQPQHF
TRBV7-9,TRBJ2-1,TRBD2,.,TGTGCCAGCAGCTCCGTAGCGGGAGGACTTCAGTTCTTC,CASSSVAGGLQFF
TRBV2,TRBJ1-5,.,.,TGTGCCAGCAAACAGCAACGTGATCAGCCCCAGCATTTT,CASKQQRDQPQHF
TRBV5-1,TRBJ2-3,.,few,TGCGCCAGCAGCTTGTCCCTGTCAGATACGCAGTATTTT,CASSLSLSDTQYF
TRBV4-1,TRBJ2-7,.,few,TGCGCCAGCAGCCACTTCCAGTACTCCTACGAGCAGTACTTC,CASSHFQYSYEQYF
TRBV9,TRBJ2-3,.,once,TGTGCCAGCAGCTCTCCTACAGGAGGACTCACAGATACGCAGTATTTT,CASSSPTGGLTDTQYF
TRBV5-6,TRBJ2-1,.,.,TGTGCCAGCAACCGACAGGTTTACAATGAGCAGTTCTTC,CASNRQVYNEQFF
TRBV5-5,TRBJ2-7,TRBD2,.,TGTGCCAGCAGCTGGGGGGGACGCTCCTACGAGCAGTACTTC,CASSWGGRSYEQYF
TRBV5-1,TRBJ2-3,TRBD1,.,TGCGCCAGCAGCCGGGACAGGGGGCGCACAGATACGCAGTATTTT,CASSRDRGRTDTQYF
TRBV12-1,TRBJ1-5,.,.,TGTGCCAGCAGCTTTCAGGCGGCCGTAGATAGCAATCAGCCCCAGCATTTT,CASSFQAAVDSNQPQHF
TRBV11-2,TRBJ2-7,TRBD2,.,TGTGCCAGCAAACAACTAGCGGGAATCTATGGCTACGAGCAGTACTTC,CASKQLAGIYGYEQYF
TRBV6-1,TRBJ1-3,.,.,TGTGCCAGCCGGCCGATCTCTGGAAACACCATATATTTT,CASRPISGNTIYF
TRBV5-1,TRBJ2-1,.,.,TGCGCCAGCAGCCCGCCAAAGTTCCAGTCCTACAATGAGCAGTTCTTC,CASSPPKFQSYNEQFF
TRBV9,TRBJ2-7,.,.,TGTGCCAGCAGCGTAGCCCCCGGGGTGCACTACGAGCAGTACTTC,CASSVAPGVHYEQYF
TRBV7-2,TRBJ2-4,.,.,TGTGCCAGCAGCTTCACAGGGAGGAACATTCAGTACTTC,CASSFTGRNIQYF
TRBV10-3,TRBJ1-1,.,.,TGTGCCATCAGTGTTGGCGGGTCCACTGAAGCTTTCTTT,CAISVGGSTEAFF